These T cell receptor beta chains were read from a single sample in a study of blood T cell repertoires in COVID-19. The repertoire was sequenced with immunoSEQ multiplex PCR; TCRdb's copy has only in-frame clones and lacks some. Of more than 95,000 clones in the sample, 65% to 90% were seen once. Sequencing was done on a sample of peripheral blood. The receptors come from an elderly man with active or convalescent COVID-19. Each CDR3 is given with its conserved first and last residue. The D gene is left open where the match is weak. Not all rows give a size; the values are once, few, many and, for expanded clones, a class.

D gene,clone size,V gene,J gene,CDR3 protein,CDR3 DNA
.,.,TRBV12-5,TRBJ1-1,CASGLVLSSMNTEAFF,TGTGCTAGTGGTTTGGTACTGAGTTCGATGAACACTGAAGCTTTCTTT
.,.,TRBV20-1,TRBJ2-1,CSASSPLSYNEQFF,TGCAGTGCTAGTTCTCCTCTCTCCTACAATGAGCAGTTCTTC
.,.,TRBV19,TRBJ2-3,CASAFSPSTDTQYF,TGTGCCAGTGCGTTCTCCCCTAGCACAGATACGCAGTATTTT
.,.,TRBV29-1,TRBJ2-3,CSVEGGMITDTQYF,TGCAGCGTGGAGGGCGGGATGATCACAGATACGCAGTATTTT
TRBD2,.,TRBV6-2/TRBV6-3,TRBJ2-2,CASSTLAGYTGELFF,TGTGCCAGCAGTACACTAGCGGGTTACACCGGGGAGCTGTTTTTT
TRBD1,.,TRBV19,TRBJ1-2,CASSILLGQGNYGYTF,TGTGCCAGTAGTATACTTCTCGGACAGGGGAACTATGGCTACACCTTC
TRBD1,.,TRBV7-2,TRBJ2-2,CASSSRTGRNTGELFF,TGTGCCAGCAGCTCCCGGACAGGGAGGAACACCGGGGAGCTGTTTTTT
.,.,TRBV10-3,TRBJ2-3,CAIHSLTTDTQYF,TGTGCCATCCATAGCCTTACGACAGATACGCAGTATTTT
TRBD1,.,TRBV12-3/TRBV12-4,TRBJ1-1,CASTRTGNTEAFF,TGTGCCAGCACCCGGACAGGGAACACTGAAGCTTTCTTT
.,.,TRBV18,TRBJ2-7,CASSPQAYEQYF,TGTGCCAGCTCACCGCAGGCTTACGAGCAGTACTTC
TRBD1,.,TRBV7-9,TRBJ2-7,CAIQPGQGYYEQYF,TGTGCCATTCAACCGGGACAGGGGTACTACGAGCAGTACTTC
.,.,TRBV11-2,TRBJ1-1,CASSLDWQGNTEAFF,TGTGCCAGCAGCTTAGACTGGCAGGGGAACACTGAAGCTTTCTTT
TRBD2,.,TRBV7-2,TRBJ2-3,CASSSNRASGSTVGDTQYF,TGTGCCAGCAGCTCAAATCGGGCTAGCGGGAGCACCGTAGGGGATACGCAGTATTTT
.,.,TRBV7-9,TRBJ2-5,CASRANWGEETQYF,TGTGCCAGCAGAGCCAATTGGGGGGAAGAGACCCAGTACTTC
TRBD1,.,TRBV2,TRBJ2-7,CASSLQQGGSYEQYF,TGTGCCAGCAGTTTACAACAGGGGGGCTCCTACGAGCAGTACTTC
TRBD2,.,TRBV3-1/TRBV3-2,TRBJ2-3,CASSPGLAGSTQYF,TGTGCCAGCAGCCCTGGACTAGCGGGGAGTACGCAGTATTTT
.,.,TRBV12-5,TRBJ1-1,CASGLSQGLNTEAFF,TGTGCTAGTGGTTTGTCCCAGGGGCTGAACACTGAAGCTTTCTTT
TRBD1,.,TRBV5-6,TRBJ1-2,CASRLDRGNYGYTF,TGTGCCAGCAGACTAGACAGGGGGAACTATGGCTACACCTTC
TRBD1,once,TRBV10-2,TRBJ2-7,CASRGQSSYEQYF,TGCGCCAGCAGGGGACAGAGCTCCTACGAGCAGTACTTC
.,.,TRBV7-9,TRBJ2-7,CASVPSPTGTPSYEQYF,TGTGCCAGCGTACCTTCCCCTACCGGGACTCCCTCCTACGAGCAGTACTTC
.,.,TRBV9,TRBJ1-1,CASSVGSWGDTEAFF,TGTGCCAGCAGCGTAGGTAGTTGGGGGGACACTGAAGCTTTCTTT
.,.,TRBV7-9,TRBJ1-2,CASSLLNYYGYTF,TGTGCCAGCAGCTTACTCAACTACTATGGCTACACCTTC
.,.,TRBV6-5,TRBJ2-3,CASSYSIGGAHTQYF,TGTGCCAGCAGTTACTCGATTGGAGGGGCCCATACGCAGTATTTT
.,.,TRBV6-5,TRBJ1-6,CASRNRVRSPLHF,TGTGCCAGCAGGAACAGGGTTCGTTCACCCCTCCACTTT
.,once,TRBV3-1/TRBV3-2,TRBJ1-2,CASSQVSDYGYTF,TGTGCCAGCAGCCAAGTATCAGACTATGGCTACACCTTC
TRBD1,.,TRBV24-1,TRBJ2-5,CATSDSRTGDLGTQYF,TGTGCCACCAGTGATTCCCGGACAGGGGATCTGGGGACCCAGTACTTC
.,.,TRBV5-4,TRBJ2-2,CASTRGYTGELFF,TGTGCCAGCACCCGGGGGTACACCGGGGAGCTGTTTTTT
TRBD1,.,TRBV30,TRBJ2-2,CAWTGQGNTGELFF,TGTGCCTGGACTGGACAGGGGAACACCGGGGAGCTGTTTTTT
TRBD1,.,TRBV7-8,TRBJ1-1,CASSLATGGRMNTEAFF,TGTGCCAGCAGCTTAGCGACAGGGGGCCGGATGAACACTGAAGCTTTCTTT